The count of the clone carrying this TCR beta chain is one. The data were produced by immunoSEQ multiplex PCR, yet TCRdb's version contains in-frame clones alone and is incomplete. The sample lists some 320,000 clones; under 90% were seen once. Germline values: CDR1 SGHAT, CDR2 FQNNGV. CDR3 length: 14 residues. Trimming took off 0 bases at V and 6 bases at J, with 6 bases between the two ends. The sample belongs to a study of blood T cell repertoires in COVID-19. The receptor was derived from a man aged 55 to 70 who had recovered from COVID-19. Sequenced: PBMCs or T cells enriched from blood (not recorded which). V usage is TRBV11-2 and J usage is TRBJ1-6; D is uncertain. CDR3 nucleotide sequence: TGTGCCAGCAGCTTAGAACAGAGTAATTCACCCCTCCACTTT. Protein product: CASSLEQSNSPLHF.